A selection of T cell receptor beta chains follows, all from one sample in a study of T cell responses to AZD1222 COVID-19 vaccine. The data were produced by immunoSEQ multiplex PCR, yet TCRdb's version contains in-frame clones alone and is incomplete. Counted here are 65,000 to 85,000 clones, around nine tenths occurring once; the ten biggest clones make up 11%. This material consisted of peripheral blood, taken on day 0 of AZD1222 vaccination. These receptors were taken from an adult in good health. Each CDR3 is given with its conserved first and last residue. D genes are given only for firm matches. A clone size is listed for some rows: how often the clone was seen (once, few, many), or a class if it is expanded.

size,V,J,D,DNA,CDR3
.,TRBV9,TRBJ2-1,.,TGTGCCAGCAGCGTCGGCGGGATAACCTACAATGAGCAGTTCTTC,CASSVGGITYNEQFF
once,TRBV19,TRBJ2-4,TRBD2,TGTGCCAGTAGTATGGGCGGGGGACTAGCCAAAAACATTCAGTACTTC,CASSMGGGLAKNIQYF
.,TRBV10-3,TRBJ1-6,TRBD1,TGTGCCATCAGCCCGGGACAGGCCAATTCACCCCTCCACTTT,CAISPGQANSPLHF
.,TRBV11-2,TRBJ1-5,.,TGTGCCAGCAGCTTCGGACCCCAGATGGTCAATCAGCCCCAGCATTTT,CASSFGPQMVNQPQHF
.,TRBV5-1,TRBJ1-2,.,TGCGCCAGCAGCCGGGGTGGCAGGGAAGGAGGCTACACCTTC,CASSRGGREGGYTF
.,TRBV19,TRBJ1-4,.,TGTGCCAGTACCAAGGCACAGGGACCCGAAAAACTGTTTTTT,CASTKAQGPEKLFF
.,TRBV2,TRBJ1-5,.,TGTGCCAGCAGCACGCAGGGAGGCGGCAATCAGCCCCAGCATTTT,CASSTQGGGNQPQHF
.,TRBV27,TRBJ2-1,.,TGTGCCAGCAGTTTTTCGTCACCGTCGACGATATACAATGAGCAGTTCTTC,CASSFSSPSTIYNEQFF
.,TRBV28,TRBJ1-3,.,TGTGCCAGCAGCTCCGGTACGGAAGGGAACACCATATATTTT,CASSSGTEGNTIYF
.,TRBV28,TRBJ1-2,.,TGTGCCAGCAGCACGAAGGTTAAAATCTCGATGGACTATGGCTACACCTTC,CASSTKVKISMDYGYTF
.,TRBV6-5,TRBJ1-2,.,TGTGCCAGCAGTTCCCGTACTTCTAACTATGGCTACACCTTC,CASSSRTSNYGYTF
.,TRBV5-5,TRBJ1-2,.,TGTGCCAGCAGATTCGCGGGGGTAGGAGGCTATGGCTACACCTTC,CASRFAGVGGYGYTF
.,TRBV21-1,TRBJ1-2,.,TGTGCCAGCAGCAGGCACAGGGGCCCCGTTAACTATGGCTACACCTTC,CASSRHRGPVNYGYTF
.,TRBV5-1,TRBJ1-2,.,TGCGCCAGCAGCTTGGGTCAGGGAGATGGAGGCTACACCTTC,CASSLGQGDGGYTF
.,TRBV5-6,TRBJ2-5,TRBD2,TGTGCCAGCAGCTTAGCGGGGCCCCAAGAGACCCAGTACTTC,CASSLAGPQETQYF
.,TRBV3-1/TRBV3-2,TRBJ2-7,.,TGTGCCAGCAGCCAAGGGGAATGGGTCGAGCAGTACTTC,CASSQGEWVEQYF
.,TRBV4-1,TRBJ2-7,TRBD2,TGCGCCAGCAGCCAAGCTAGCGGACATTCCTCCTACGAGCAGTACTTC,CASSQASGHSSYEQYF
.,TRBV28,TRBJ2-3,.,TGTGCCAGCAGGGCGGGGACTCCCGGGGGAGATACGCAGTATTTT,CASRAGTPGGDTQYF
.,TRBV5-1,TRBJ2-3,TRBD1,TGCGCCAGCAGCAGACAGGGGGCCAGCACATTCACAGATACGCAGTATTTT,CASSRQGASTFTDTQYF
.,TRBV7-9,TRBJ2-3,TRBD2,TGTGCCAGCAGCTTAACTAGCGGGGGGAGTGCAGATACGCAGTATTTT,CASSLTSGGSADTQYF
once,TRBV11-3,TRBJ2-7,TRBD2,TGTGCCAGCAGCCCGACGACACTGGGACTAGCGGGACCCTACGAGCAGTACTTC,CASSPTTLGLAGPYEQYF
.,TRBV11-2,TRBJ2-1,TRBD2,TGTGCCAGCAGCTTAGTCGGCGGGGGGGCGAATGAGCAGTTCTTC,CASSLVGGGANEQFF
.,TRBV19,TRBJ2-3,TRBD2,TGTGCCAGTAGTATTGGGACGGGAGGGCCGGTAGGCACAGATACGCAGTATTTT,CASSIGTGGPVGTDTQYF
.,TRBV19,TRBJ1-5,.,TGTGCCAGTAGTATCAGGCATAGCAATCAGCCCCAGCATTTT,CASSIRHSNQPQHF
.,TRBV25-1,TRBJ1-1,.,TGTGCCAGCAGTCACCGAAGGAGTACACTGAACACTGAAGCTTTCTTT,CASSHRRSTLNTEAFF
few,TRBV6-5,TRBJ2-1,TRBD2,TGTGCCAGCAGTTACGAAGCGGGAGGGCCCAATGAGCAGTTCTTC,CASSYEAGGPNEQFF
.,TRBV4-2,TRBJ1-2,.,TGTGCCAGCAGCCGAGGGTCGTCCGTGGGCTACACCTTC,CASSRGSSVGYTF
.,TRBV7-3,TRBJ1-6,TRBD1,TGTGCCAGCAGCTTGACAGGGGAAAATTCACCCCTCCACTTT,CASSLTGENSPLHF
.,TRBV28,TRBJ1-4,.,TGTGCCAGCAGTTTATTTGGTTCGGCTAATGAAAAACTGTTTTTT,CASSLFGSANEKLFF
.,TRBV19,TRBJ1-5,.,TGTGCCAGTAGTCAGTTCGGAAGGTCGAGCAATCAGCCCCAGCATTTT,CASSQFGRSSNQPQHF
.,TRBV7-9,TRBJ1-5,.,TGTGCCAGCAGATCTAGCCCGCGTCAGCCCCAGCATTTT,CASRSSPRQPQHF
.,TRBV30,TRBJ1-2,TRBD1,TGTGCCTGGAGTACCCGGACAGGGAACTATGGCTACACCTTC,CAWSTRTGNYGYTF
.,TRBV18,TRBJ2-3,.,TGTGCCAGCTCACGAGGACGCGCCCCAGATACGCAGTATTTT,CASSRGRAPDTQYF
.,TRBV6-5,TRBJ1-2,.,TGTGCCAGCAGTTACTCCAACTGGGGCAGCTATGGCTACACCTTC,CASSYSNWGSYGYTF
.,TRBV28,TRBJ1-1,.,TGTGCCAGCAGTTCGTCCGGGGGGTACGACACTGAAGCTTTCTTT,CASSSSGGYDTEAFF
.,TRBV12-3/TRBV12-4,TRBJ1-1,.,TGTGCCAGCAGCTGGGGGGGAACTGAAGCTTTCTTT,CASSWGGTEAFF
.,TRBV3-1/TRBV3-2,TRBJ1-2,.,TGTGCCAGCAGCCAGGGCGGCCGGGCGCCGTATGGCTACACCTTC,CASSQGGRAPYGYTF
.,TRBV7-2,TRBJ1-5,.,TGTGCCAGCAGCTTAAGGGGGGAGCAGCCCCAGCATTTT,CASSLRGEQPQHF
.,TRBV29-1,TRBJ1-2,.,TGCAGCGCCCAACCGGGGGCGGGGCAGTATGGCTACACCTTC,CSAQPGAGQYGYTF
once,TRBV7-2,TRBJ2-7,.,TGTGCCAGCAGCCCAACCATTTCCTCCTACGAGCAGTACTTC,CASSPTISSYEQYF
.,TRBV29-1,TRBJ2-5,TRBD2,TGCAGCGCCCCGGGACTAGTGGCGGAGACCCAGTACTTC,CSAPGLVAETQYF
few,TRBV3-1/TRBV3-2,TRBJ2-2,.,TGTGCCAGCAGCCAAGGGCCCACCACCGGGGAGCTGTTTTTT,CASSQGPTTGELFF
.,TRBV18,TRBJ2-5,.,TGTGCCAGCTCACCACGCGGCAACAACCAAGAGACCCAGTACTTC,CASSPRGNNQETQYF
.,TRBV5-6,TRBJ2-2,TRBD1,TGTGCCAGCAGCCTAACAGGGGGCGCCGGGGCCGGGGAGCTGTTTTTT,CASSLTGGAGAGELFF
.,TRBV29-1,TRBJ2-2,.,TGCAGCGTTGTTGTCAGCCCAGACACCGGGGAGCTGTTTTTT,CSVVVSPDTGELFF
.,TRBV2,TRBJ2-1,.,TGTGCCAGCAGGCCGGTGAGCCTTTACAATGAGCAGTTCTTC,CASRPVSLYNEQFF
.,TRBV27,TRBJ1-6,.,TGTGCCAGCAGAGTGATCGGGAATTCACCCCTCCACTTT,CASRVIGNSPLHF
.,TRBV5-1,TRBJ2-7,TRBD2,TGCGCCAGCAGCTTGGTTGCGGGAGGGTACTCCTACGAGCAGTACTTC,CASSLVAGGYSYEQYF
few,TRBV7-3,TRBJ2-3,.,TGTGCCAGCAGCTTAGGCGTCGAGACAGATACGCAGTATTTT,CASSLGVETDTQYF
.,TRBV10-3,TRBJ1-1,.,TGTGCCATCGGGCGGCAGCAAGGGACTGAAGCTTTCTTT,CAIGRQQGTEAFF
.,TRBV28,TRBJ1-1,.,TGTGCCAGCAGCCCTCCGGGGGATCTCACTGAAGCTTTCTTT,CASSPPGDLTEAFF
.,TRBV7-6,TRBJ1-5,.,TGTGCCAGCAGCTTAAGACTTTCCGAGGGGAGGGGACTCAATCAGCCCCAGCATTTT,CASSLRLSEGRGLNQPQHF
.,TRBV7-2,TRBJ2-7,.,TGTGCCAGCAGCTTAGAGGCCAGTACCTACGAGCAGTACTTC,CASSLEASTYEQYF
.,TRBV4-1,TRBJ2-3,.,TGCGCCAGCAGCCAAGAAAGGACTGATACGCAGTATTTT,CASSQERTDTQYF
.,TRBV10-3,TRBJ1-2,TRBD1,TGTGCCATCAGTGGGGCAGGGGGCGAGTTAGGTGGCTACACCTTC,CAISGAGGELGGYTF
.,TRBV3-1/TRBV3-2,TRBJ2-1,.,TGTGCCAGCAGCCAAGATACGAGTGCTGGCAATGAGCAGTTCTTC,CASSQDTSAGNEQFF
.,TRBV28,TRBJ1-4,TRBD1,TGTGCCACCACCCGTGGGGGACAGGGGGATGAAAAACTGTTTTTT,CATTRGGQGDEKLFF